This T cell receptor beta chain was obtained from a study of T cell changes during pregnancy in multiple sclerosis. Trimming took off 4 bases at V and 4 bases at J, with 7 bases between the two ends. CDR1 SGHTA and CDR2 FQGNSA come from the germline V gene. This CDR3 is built from 12 residues. Assay used: immunoSEQ multiplex PCR; TCRdb lists only in-frame clones, some missing. The sample lists roughly 57,000 clones; 92% were seen once. This sequence originates from a female donor with multiple sclerosis, enrolled in a pregnancy study. The gene calls are TRBV7-2 and TRBJ1-2; D remains ambiguous. The specimen was CD4+ T cells from peripheral blood mononuclear cells, collected after pregnancy. DNA of the CDR3: TGTGCCAGCAGCTCCTCCCCCTATGGCTACACCTTC. Encoded protein: CASSSSPYGYTF.